This T cell receptor (beta chain) was retrieved from a study of control samples from healthy donors and cancer patients. Data came from immunoSEQ multiplex PCR; TCRdb stores just in-frame clones and leaves some out. The data show 60,000 to 75,000 clones, about 89% seen once. Sequenced: PBMCs. The sequence derives from a woman between 50 and 59 years old with head and neck cancer.

The CDR3 DNA is TGTGCCAGCAGTACTACCGGGACAAGAAATGAAAAACTGTTTTTT. The encoded protein is CASSTTGTRNEKLFF. V and J are TRBV2 and TRBJ1-4; tentatively, D is TRBD1 (6 bases). Germline assignment: CDR1 SNHLY and CDR2 FYNNEI. The CDR3 spans 15 residues. Trimming removed 5 bases at V and 5 bases at J, with 15 bases between.